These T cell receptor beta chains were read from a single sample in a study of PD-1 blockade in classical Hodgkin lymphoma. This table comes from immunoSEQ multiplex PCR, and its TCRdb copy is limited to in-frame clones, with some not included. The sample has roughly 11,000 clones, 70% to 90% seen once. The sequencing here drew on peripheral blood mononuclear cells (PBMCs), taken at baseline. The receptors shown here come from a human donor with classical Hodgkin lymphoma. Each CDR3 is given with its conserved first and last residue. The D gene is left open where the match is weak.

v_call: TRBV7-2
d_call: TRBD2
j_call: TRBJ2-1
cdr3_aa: CASSLAGTSGYNEQFF
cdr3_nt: TGTGCCAGCAGCTTAGCAGGGACTAGCGGTTACAATGAGCAGTTCTTC

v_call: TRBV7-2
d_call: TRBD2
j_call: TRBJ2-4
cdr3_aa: CASSLDSGRGSKNIQYF
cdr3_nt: TGTGCCAGCAGCTTAGATAGCGGGAGGGGGTCCAAAAACATTCAGTACTTC

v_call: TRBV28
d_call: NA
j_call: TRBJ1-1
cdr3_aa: CASSKLTETEAFF
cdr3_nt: TGTGCCAGCAGCAAACTGACGGAGACTGAAGCTTTCTTT

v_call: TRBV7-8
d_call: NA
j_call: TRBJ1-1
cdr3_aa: CASSFSPGVNTEAFF
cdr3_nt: TGTGCCAGCAGCTTTTCCCCGGGGGTGAACACTGAAGCTTTCTTT

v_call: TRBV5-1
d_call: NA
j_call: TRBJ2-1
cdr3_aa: CASGSLDGDNEQFF
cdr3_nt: TGCGCCAGCGGATCCCTTGACGGGGACAATGAGCAGTTCTTC

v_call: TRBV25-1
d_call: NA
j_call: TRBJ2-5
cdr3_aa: CASSTFGPQETQYF
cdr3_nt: TGTGCCAGCAGCACTTTCGGTCCGCAAGAGACCCAGTACTTC

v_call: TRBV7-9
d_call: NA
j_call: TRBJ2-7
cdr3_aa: CASSLARGIAHEQYF
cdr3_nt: TGTGCCAGCAGCTTAGCGAGGGGAATCGCCCACGAGCAGTACTTC

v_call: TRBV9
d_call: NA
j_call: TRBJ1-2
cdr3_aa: CASSVATEWKDGYTF
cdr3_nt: TGTGCCAGCAGCGTAGCTACGGAGTGGAAGGATGGCTACACCTTC

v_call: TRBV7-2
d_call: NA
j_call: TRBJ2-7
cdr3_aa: CASSGQPGGLYEQYF
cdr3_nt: TGTGCCAGCAGCGGGCAACCTGGAGGCCTCTACGAGCAGTACTTC

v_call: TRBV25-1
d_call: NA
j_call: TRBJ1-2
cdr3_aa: CASSEFGAANYGYTF
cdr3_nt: TGTGCCAGCAGTGAATTTGGGGCAGCGAACTATGGCTACACCTTC

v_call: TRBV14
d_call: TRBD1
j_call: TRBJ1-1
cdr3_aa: CASSRLGGLNTEAFF
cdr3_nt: TGTGCCAGCAGCCGACTAGGGGGCCTGAACACTGAAGCTTTCTTT

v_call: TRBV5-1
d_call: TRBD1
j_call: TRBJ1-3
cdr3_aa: CASSFDRDRNTIYF
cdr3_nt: TGCGCCAGCAGCTTTGACAGGGACAGAAACACCATATATTTT

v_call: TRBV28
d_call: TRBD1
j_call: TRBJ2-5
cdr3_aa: CASSGPTGPGETQYF
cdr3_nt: TGTGCCAGCAGCGGCCCGACAGGGCCGGGAGAGACCCAGTACTTC

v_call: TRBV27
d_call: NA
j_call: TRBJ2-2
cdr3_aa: CASSLSAESFAGELFF
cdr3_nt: TGTGCCAGCAGTTTATCCGCGGAGTCGTTCGCCGGGGAGCTGTTTTTT

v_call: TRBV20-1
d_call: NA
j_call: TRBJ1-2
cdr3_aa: CRPADNYGYTF
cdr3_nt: TGCAGACCGGCGGATAACTATGGCTACACCTTC